In this sample, the clone carrying this T cell receptor (beta chain) turned up a few times. Using its own MiXCR run on the reads, TCRdb lists one record per CDR3 protein. The sample carries under 850,000 distinct CDR3 sequences, 35% to 40% recorded once. This entry belongs to a study of T cell repertoires in cytomegalovirus infection. Background on the study: Shared public TCR beta signatures pointed to both CMV infection and a matching HLA type.

The TCR comes from a human donor in good health (CMV status not recorded). Some clones in this sample may be carry-over from other donors' samples. The sample was PBMCs.

The CDR3 DNA is TGTGCCAGCAGCTCCCTTGGCAGATTCGGAAACACCATATATTTT. Its translation: CASSSLGRFGNTIYF. The rearrangement links TRBV7-9 to TRBJ1-3, with D unresolved. This CDR3 spans 15 amino acids. Trimming removed 4 bases from V and 4 bases from J, with 14 bases in between. In germline, CDR1 is SEHNR, CDR2 FQNEAQ (reference sequence).